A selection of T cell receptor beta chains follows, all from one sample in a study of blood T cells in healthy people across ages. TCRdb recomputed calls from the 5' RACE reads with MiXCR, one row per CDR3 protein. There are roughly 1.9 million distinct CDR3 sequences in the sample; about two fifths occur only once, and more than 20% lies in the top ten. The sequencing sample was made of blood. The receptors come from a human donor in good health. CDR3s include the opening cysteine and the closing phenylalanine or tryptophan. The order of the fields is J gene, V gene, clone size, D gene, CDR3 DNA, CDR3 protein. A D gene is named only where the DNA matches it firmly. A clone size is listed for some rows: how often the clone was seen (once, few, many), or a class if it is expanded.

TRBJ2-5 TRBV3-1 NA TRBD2 TGTGCCAGCAGCCAAGAACATGCGGCGGGGGGCCTTTCGGAGACCCAGTACTTC CASSQEHAAGGLSETQYF
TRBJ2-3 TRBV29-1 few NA TGCAGCGTCCAAGGGACTGGACTCACAGATACGCAGTATTTT CSVQGTGLTDTQYF
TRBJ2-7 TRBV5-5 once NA TGTGCCAGCAGCTGGGACGTTACCTACGAGCAGTACTTC CASSWDVTYEQYF
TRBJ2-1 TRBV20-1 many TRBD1 TGCAGTGCCAGGACAGGTTGGGGCTACAATGAGCAGTTCTTC CSARTGWGYNEQFF
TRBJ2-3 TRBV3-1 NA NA TGTGCCAGCAGCCAAGGGCTACCGGGACCCGGAGGCTCAGATACGCAGTATTTT CASSQGLPGPGGSDTQYF
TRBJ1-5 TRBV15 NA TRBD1 TGTGCCACCAGCAGAGATAAAGGGGGCGGCCAGCCCCAGCATTTT CATSRDKGGGQPQHF
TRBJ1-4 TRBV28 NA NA TGTGCCAGCAGTATGACAGGCGGGTTCGAAAAACTGTTTTTT CASSMTGGFEKLFF
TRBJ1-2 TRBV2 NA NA TGTGCCACGGGAGGGGAAGAGGTCGATGGCTACACCTTC CATGGEEVDGYTF
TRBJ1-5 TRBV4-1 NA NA TGCGCCAGCAGCCAAGAGATGGGCTTTGGGCCCCAGCATTTT CASSQEMGFGPQHF
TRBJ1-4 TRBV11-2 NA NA TGTGCCAGCAGCCATAACCCGGACACGAGGGAGGAAAAACTGTTTTTT CASSHNPDTREEKLFF
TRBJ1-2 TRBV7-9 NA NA TGTACCAGCAGCTTATCCAGGGATATTGGCTACACCTTC CTSSLSRDIGYTF
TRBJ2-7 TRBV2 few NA TGTGCCAGCAGTGAAAGCAGGGTCCACGAGCAGTACTTC CASSESRVHEQYF
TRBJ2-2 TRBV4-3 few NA TGCGCCAGCAGCCCTATTATTGACTCGAACACCGGGGAGCTGTTTTTT CASSPIIDSNTGELFF
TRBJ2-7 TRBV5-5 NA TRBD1 TGTGCCAGCAGCGGGAGGACAGGGGTGTTTGGTGTCGAGCAGTACTTC CASSGRTGVFGVEQYF
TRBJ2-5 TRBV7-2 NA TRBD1 TGTGCCAGCGGCTTTAACAGGGGCGGGGAGACCCAGTACTTC CASGFNRGGETQYF
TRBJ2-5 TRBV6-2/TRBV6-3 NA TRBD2 TGTGCCAGCAGCGGCGTAGCGGGGGGGCGTGAGACCCAGTACTTC CASSGVAGGRETQYF
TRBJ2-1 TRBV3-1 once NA TGTGCCAGCAGCCATGGGGGATCGGCCAGGGAGCAGTTCTTC CASSHGGSAREQFF
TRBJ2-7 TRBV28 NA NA TGTGCCAGCAGTTTAACAGCTTTAGCCTACGAGCAGTACTTC CASSLTALAYEQYF
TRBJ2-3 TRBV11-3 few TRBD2 TGTGCCAGCAGCAAGCGGGGGGCGAAGACAGATACGCAGTATTTT CASSKRGAKTDTQYF
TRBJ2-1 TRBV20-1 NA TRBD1 TGCAGTGCTAGAGTTTGGGACAGTGGGTACAATGAGCAGTTCTTC CSARVWDSGYNEQFF
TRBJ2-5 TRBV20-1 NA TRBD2 TGCAGTGCTAGACGCGGGGGGGCAGAGACCCAGTACTTC CSARRGGAETQYF
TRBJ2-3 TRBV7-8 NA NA TGTGCCAGCAGCCCCTACCGACTAGGATTGGATTGGGGTACGCAGTATTTT CASSPYRLGLDWGTQYF
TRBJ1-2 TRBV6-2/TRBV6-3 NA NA TGTGCCAGCACCTACGGACAGTACTATGGCTACACCTTC CASTYGQYYGYTF
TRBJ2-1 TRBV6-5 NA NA TGTGCCAGCAGTTACGACAGGCCCCCATACAATAAGCAGTTCTTC CASSYDRPPYNKQFF
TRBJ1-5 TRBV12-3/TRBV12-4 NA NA TGTGACAGCAGTTTCGGGGGGGATCATCAGCCCCAGCATTTT CDSSFGGDHQPQHF
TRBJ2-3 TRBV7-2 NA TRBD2 TGTGCCAGCAGCCCCTCCGGGGCTAGCGGAGCAGATACGCAGTATTTT CASSPSGASGADTQYF
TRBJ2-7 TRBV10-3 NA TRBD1 TGTGCCATCAGCCCGGGACAGCGGTCCTACGAGCAGTACTTC CAISPGQRSYEQYF
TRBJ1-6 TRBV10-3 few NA TGTGCCATCAAGCTAGAGGATAATTCACCCCTCCACTTT CAIKLEDNSPLHF
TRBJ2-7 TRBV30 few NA TGTGCCTGGAGAAGAGGACAGAAATTTCCCTACGAGCAGTACTTC CAWRRGQKFPYEQYF
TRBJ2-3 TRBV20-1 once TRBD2 TGCAGTGCTACGCGGGGACTAGCGAACACAGATACGCAGTATTTT CSATRGLANTDTQYF
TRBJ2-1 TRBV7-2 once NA TGTGCCAGCAGCTTAGACCGACCCAATGCGGGCGGTAATGAGCAGTTCTTC CASSLDRPNAGGNEQFF
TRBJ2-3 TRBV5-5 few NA TGTGCCAGCAGTAGGACGCCCGATACGCAGTATTTT CASSRTPDTQYF
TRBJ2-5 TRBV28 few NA TGTGCCAGCAGCCCTTGGGGCAGCGGAGCCCAAGAGACCCAGTACTTC CASSPWGSGAQETQYF
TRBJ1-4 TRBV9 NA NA TGTGCCAGCAGCGTAGACGGGGGCAGGTATGAAAAACTGTTTTTT CASSVDGGRYEKLFF
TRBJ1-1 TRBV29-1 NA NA TGCAGCGTTGGGAGTGGGGGGGGAACTGAAGCTTTCTTT CSVGSGGGTEAFF
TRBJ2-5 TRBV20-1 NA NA TGCAGTGCTGGATACCCCGGACTACAAGAGACCCAGTACTTC CSAGYPGLQETQYF
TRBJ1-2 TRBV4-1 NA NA TGCGCCAGCAGCCAAGCTGAGGGCCGCCGAGGCCACACCTTC CASSQAEGRRGHTF
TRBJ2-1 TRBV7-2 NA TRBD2 TGTGCCAGCAGCCTCCGAGCGGGGGCCCCCTACAATGAGCAGTTCTTC CASSLRAGAPYNEQFF
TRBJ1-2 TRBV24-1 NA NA TGTGCCACCAGTGACCCGAAAGATACACCGCGCTACACCTTC CATSDPKDTPRYTF
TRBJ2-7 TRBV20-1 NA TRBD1 TGCAGTGCTAGAGATATCGGGACAGGCACCTACGAGCAGTACTTC CSARDIGTGTYEQYF
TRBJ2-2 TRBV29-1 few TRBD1 TGCAGCGTTGCAGGGGGTACCGGGGAGCTGTTTTTT CSVAGGTGELFF
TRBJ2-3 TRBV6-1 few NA TGTGCCAGCAGTGTAGTTGGGGCTCGAGATACGCAGTATTTT CASSVVGARDTQYF